A selection of T cell receptor beta chains follows, all from one sample in a study of T-cell memory formation after mild COVID-19. TCRdb used MiXCR to reprocess the 5' RACE reads, holding one entry per CDR3 protein. The data hold 350,000 to 500,000 distinct CDR3 sequences, with approximately 18% observed a single time. Sequenced sample: PBMCs or a T cell subset sorted from them (not recorded which). Every receptor here comes from a man aged 18 to 29 who had mild COVID-19 (a few samples of this study predate the infection). Cell type and time point are not known. The CDR3 runs from the conserved cysteine through the conserved F or W. A D gene is named only where the DNA matches it firmly. Some rows mark clone size as missing; the rest say once, few, many or name a class of expanded clone.

CDR3 | DNA | V | D | J | size
CASSQEMGNEQFF | TGTGCCAGCAGCCAAGAGATGGGGAATGAGCAGTTCTTC | TRBV14 | NA | TRBJ2-1 | NA
CASGPSPMIFGYTF | TGTGCCAGCGGCCCATCCCCTATGATTTTTGGCTACACCTTC | TRBV6-5 | NA | TRBJ1-2 | few
CASPEGTGANVLTF | TGTGCCAGCCCCGAGGGAACTGGGGCCAACGTCCTGACTTTC | TRBV7-3 | NA | TRBJ2-6 | NA
CASSRDSLSYEQYF | TGTGCCAGCAGTCGGGACAGTCTCTCCTACGAGCAGTACTTC | TRBV6-5 | TRBD1 | TRBJ2-7 | NA
CSARYGQEEAFF | TGCAGTGCTAGATATGGACAGGAGGAAGCTTTCTTT | TRBV20-1 | TRBD1 | TRBJ1-1 | NA
CASSRRTGTGELFF | TGTGCCAGCAGCCGACGGACTGGCACCGGGGAGCTGTTTTTT | TRBV7-9 | NA | TRBJ2-2 | NA
CSVGRGGSSYEQYF | TGCAGCGTTGGGCGGGGGGGCTCATCCTACGAGCAGTACTTC | TRBV29-1 | TRBD2 | TRBJ2-7 | NA
CSANSGVGDTGELFF | TGCAGTGCGAATTCAGGGGTAGGAGACACCGGGGAGCTGTTTTTT | TRBV20-1 | NA | TRBJ2-2 | few
CAATTPGLAGDPRNEQFF | TGTGCCGCCACCACCCCGGGACTAGCGGGGGACCCCCGCAATGAGCAGTTCTTC | TRBV10-3 | TRBD2 | TRBJ2-1 | NA
CASSARPGGHQPQHF | TGTGCCAGCAGTGCCCGGCCTGGGGGACATCAGCCCCAGCATTTT | TRBV2 | NA | TRBJ1-5 | few
CASRGQGYGYTF | TGTGCCAGCAGAGGACAGGGCTATGGCTACACCTTC | TRBV9 | TRBD1 | TRBJ1-2 | NA
CASSPYVGTDTQYF | TGTGCCAGCAGCCCGTACGTGGGCACAGATACGCAGTATTTT | TRBV7-8 | NA | TRBJ2-3 | NA
CASSVVGGNLYEQYF | TGTGCCAGCAGCGTAGTAGGAGGGAACCTCTACGAGCAGTACTTC | TRBV9 | NA | TRBJ2-7 | many
CASSPPGSGNEQFF | TGCGCCAGCAGCCCACCCGGCTCGGGCAATGAGCAGTTCTTC | TRBV4-1 | NA | TRBJ2-1 | few
CASSFQGDTEAFF | TGTGCCAGCAGTTTTCAGGGGGACACTGAAGCTTTCTTT | TRBV12-3/TRBV12-4 | TRBD1 | TRBJ1-1 | NA
CASSLGGQGYSGNTIYF | TGTGCCAGCAGCTTAGGGGGACAGGGGTACTCTGGAAACACCATATATTTT | TRBV7-2 | TRBD1 | TRBJ1-3 | few
CASSFDRNQPQHF | TGTGCCAGCAGTTTCGATCGCAATCAGCCCCAGCATTTT | TRBV12-3/TRBV12-4 | NA | TRBJ1-5 | many
CASRLRSSYNEQFF | TGTGCCAGCAGGCTCCGGAGCTCCTACAATGAGCAGTTCTTC | TRBV6-1 | NA | TRBJ2-1 | NA
CSVSVDYNSPLHF | TGCAGCGTTTCAGTAGACTATAATTCACCCCTCCACTTT | TRBV29-1 | NA | TRBJ1-6 | NA
CASSQDRTQQYF | TGCGCCAGCAGCCAAGATCGGACTCAGCAGTATTTT | TRBV4-1 | NA | TRBJ2-3 | NA
CASSQPGTDNSFTDTQYF | TGTGCCAGCAGCCAACCCGGGACAGATAACTCCTTCACAGATACGCAGTATTTT | TRBV3-1 | TRBD1 | TRBJ2-3 | NA
CASSGRNKYGQETQYF | TGCGCCAGCAGTGGCCGAAACAAGTATGGGCAAGAGACCCAGTACTTC | TRBV10-2 | NA | TRBJ2-5 | NA
CASSLVRLAGTGTTGELFF | TGTGCCAGCAGCTTGGTTCGGTTGGCGGGGACAGGGACCACCGGGGAGCTGTTTTTT | TRBV5-6 | TRBD1 | TRBJ2-2 | few
CASSLWVHEQYF | TGTGCCAGCAGCTTATGGGTACACGAGCAGTACTTC | TRBV7-9 | NA | TRBJ2-7 | NA
CASSVAPGVGDTQYF | TGTGCCAGCAGCGTAGCTCCGGGGGTGGGAGATACGCAGTATTTT | TRBV9 | NA | TRBJ2-3 | few
CASSLGAYRGKGRDTEAFF | TGTGCCAGCAGCTTAGGGGCTTACAGGGGTAAAGGGAGGGACACTGAAGCTTTCTTT | TRBV7-9 | TRBD1 | TRBJ1-1 | NA